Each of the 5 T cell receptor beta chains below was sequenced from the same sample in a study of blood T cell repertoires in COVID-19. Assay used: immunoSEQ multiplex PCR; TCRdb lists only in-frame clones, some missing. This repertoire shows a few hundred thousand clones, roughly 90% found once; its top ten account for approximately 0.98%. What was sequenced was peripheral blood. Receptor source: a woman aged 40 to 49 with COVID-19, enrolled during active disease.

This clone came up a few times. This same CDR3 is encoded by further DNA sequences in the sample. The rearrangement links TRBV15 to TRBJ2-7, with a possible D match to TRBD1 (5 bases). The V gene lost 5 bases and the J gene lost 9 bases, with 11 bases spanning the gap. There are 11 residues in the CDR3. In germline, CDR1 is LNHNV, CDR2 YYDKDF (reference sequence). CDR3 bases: TGTGCCACCAGCGCAGGGTTCTGGCAGTACTTC. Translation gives CATSAGFWQYF. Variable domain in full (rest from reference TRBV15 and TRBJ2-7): DAMVIQNPRYQVTQFGKPVTLSCSQTLNHNVMYWYQQKSSQAPKLLFHYYDKDFNNEADTPDNFQSRRPNTSFCFLDIRSPGLGDTAMYLCATSAGFWQYFGPGTRLTVT.

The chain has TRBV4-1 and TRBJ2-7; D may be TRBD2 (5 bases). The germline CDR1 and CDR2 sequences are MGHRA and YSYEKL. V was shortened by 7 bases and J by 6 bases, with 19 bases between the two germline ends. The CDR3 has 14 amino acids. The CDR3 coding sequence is TGCGCCAGCACTCAAGATGTCGGGGTTCGCGAGCAGTACTTC. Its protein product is CASTQDVGVREQYF.

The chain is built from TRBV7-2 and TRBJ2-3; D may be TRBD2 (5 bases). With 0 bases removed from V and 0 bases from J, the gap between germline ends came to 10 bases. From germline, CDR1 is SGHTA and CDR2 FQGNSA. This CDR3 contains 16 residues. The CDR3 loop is CASSLAGVLSTDTQYF. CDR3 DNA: TGTGCCAGCAGCTTAGCGGGAGTCCTAAGCACAGATACGCAGTATTTT.

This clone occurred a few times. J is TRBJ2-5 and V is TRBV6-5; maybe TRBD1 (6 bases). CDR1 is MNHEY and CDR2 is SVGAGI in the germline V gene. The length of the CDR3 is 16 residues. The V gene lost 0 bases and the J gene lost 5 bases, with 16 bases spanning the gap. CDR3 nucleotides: TGTGCCAGCAGTTACTCCCTCTCAAGGGGGTTGGAGACCCAGTACTTC. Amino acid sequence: CASSYSLSRGLETQYF.

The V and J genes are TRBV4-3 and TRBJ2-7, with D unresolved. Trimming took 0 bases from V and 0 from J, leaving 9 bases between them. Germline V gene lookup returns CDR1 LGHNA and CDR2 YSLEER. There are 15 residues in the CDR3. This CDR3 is CASSQDWPGSYEQYF. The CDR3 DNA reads TGCGCCAGCAGCCAAGATTGGCCGGGCTCCTACGAGCAGTACTTC.